This T cell receptor (beta chain) was recorded in a study of a mutant IDH1 vaccine in newly diagnosed glioma. Looking at the study overall: The vaccination schedule gave patients eight doses in weeks 1, 3, 5, 7, 11, 15, 19 and 23. General study findings and limits: Pseudoprogression appeared unlinked to shifts in leading peripheral T cell clonotypes.

Sequencing was performed with immunoSEQ multiplex PCR; in TCRdb, only in-frame clones are kept and a portion is missing. The sample comprises approximately 66,000 clones, about 87% of which are singletons, and roughly 14% rests with the top ten. Documented time point: week 23, last vaccination. Topical imiquimod accompanied each vaccine dose, which consisted of 300 ug of mutant IDH1 20-mer peptide. New astrocytomas of WHO grade 3 or 4 that were IDH1-mutant and ATRX-lost were found in the donors. Germline CDR1 reads MGHDK; CDR2 reads SYGVNS. There are 17 residues in the CDR3. Trimming removed 2 bases from V and 9 bases from J; junction bases left unmatched: 11. Worth noting for this clone: Its antigen is as yet unknown.

The chain uses TRBV25-1 and TRBJ2-1, with 12 bases lining up with TRBD2. The sequenced sample was PBMCs, obtained from a glioma patient whose treatment included an IDH1 peptide vaccine. The source is a man aged 18 to 29 with glioma. The CDR3 region has the DNA TGTGCCAGCAGTGAAAGGAGACTAGCGGGGGCCTCTGGTGAGCAGTTCTTC. This translates into CASSERRLAGASGEQFF.